This T cell receptor (beta chain) was found in a study of quantifying T cell responses using KT2 cells. Study-wide context: Reverse transcription used primers in the TCR alpha and beta constant regions.

The cDNA 3' end received a ligated oligonucleotide with a UMI. An equimolar mix of RC1.1 and RC1.2 primed the beta chain across TRBC1 and TRBC2. TCRdb passed the UMI-ligation and nested PCR reads through MiXCR, listing each CDR3 protein once. The table shows under 35,000 distinct CDR3 sequences, with about 9.3% occurring only once. On this clonotype itself: Germline is not matched at one junction end, which may reflect a read error.

Sequenced sample: PBMCs spiked with cells of the T cell clone KT2. This sequence was found in a human donor.

The CDR3, as DNA: TGTGCCAGCAGCCTTGAGCTCGGACAGGGTTTTTATTTT. Translated: CASSLELGQGFYF. The chain combines TRBV2 with TRBJ1-5; 8 positions agree with TRBD1. The CDR3 has 13 amino acids. Germline CDR1 SNHLY, CDR2 FYNNEI.